Shown below are 11 T cell receptor beta chains from a single sample sequenced in a study of CD8+ T cells in alopecia areata. Investigators isolated RNA and reverse transcribed it into cDNA to act as the sequencing template. Sequencing used immunoSEQ multiplex PCR; TCRdb keeps in-frame clones, though not all of them. Seen here are about 210,000 clones, 35% to 40% observed once, and the top ten hold 0.4% to 0.55%. Noted treatment: oral pan-JAK inhibitor, 5-10 mg twice daily. Sequenced material: CD4+ T cells sorted from blood, taken at approximately week 30, from a patient treated with tofacitinib. The receptors come from a human donor with alopecia areata.

This clone was recorded a few times. The V call is TRBV7-9, the J call TRBJ2-1; 12 bases are a match to TRBD2. Germline CDR1 SEHNR, CDR2 FQNEAQ (reference sequence). This CDR3 has 15 amino acids. The V and J ends lost 6 bases and 3 bases, in that order; junction bases with no gene match: 3. The CDR3 region has the DNA TGTGCCAGCAGACTAGCGGGAGGATTCTACAATGAGCAGTTCTTC. Translation: CASRLAGGFYNEQFF.

This clone showed up just a few times. The gene calls are TRBV27 and TRBJ1-3; 8 positions match TRBD1. The CDR3 is made up of 14 amino acids. The V segment lost 4 bases and the J segment 4 bases; nucleotides outside the gene matches: 3. Germline V gives CDR1 MNHEY, CDR2 SMNVEV (reference sequence). The DNA of the CDR3 is TGTGCCAGCAGTTCGACAGGGGTCGGAAACACCATATATTTT. Protein sequence: CASSSTGVGNTIYF.

The rearrangement joins TRBV13 to TRBJ2-1; no firm D call. There are 12 residues in the CDR3. V was trimmed by 2 bases and J by 12 bases, leaving 11 bases between them. Germline V gene sequence: CDR1 PRHDT, CDR2 FYEKMQ (reference sequence). The CDR3: CASSLLANPQFF. The CDR3, as DNA: TGTGCCAGCAGCTTACTGGCAAACCCGCAGTTCTTC.

The chain recombines TRBV10-3 with TRBJ1-5; 7 nucleotides agree with TRBD1. The V gene's germline CDR1 is ENHRY and CDR2 SYGVKD. CDR3 size: 12 residues. The trim removed 10 bases at V and 4 bases at J, leaving 4 bases unmatched. The CDR3 is CATSQGNQPQHF. The CDR3 region has the DNA TGTGCCACTTCACAGGGGAATCAGCCCCAGCATTTT.

The chain couples TRBV14 to TRBJ2-5; D unclear. Trimming shortened V by 2 bases and J by 5 bases, and 12 bases separated the two germline ends. From germline, CDR1 is SGHDN and CDR2 FVKESK. The length of the CDR3 is 14 residues. CDR3 loop: CASSQLASGETQYF. The CDR3 nucleotides read TGTGCCAGCAGCCAACTTGCTAGTGGCGAGACCCAGTACTTC.

The chain links TRBV5-1 to TRBJ2-7; D not resolved. Germline V gives CDR1 SGHRS, CDR2 YFSETQ. This CDR3 spans 11 amino acids. With 4 bases removed from V and 1 base from J, the gap between germline ends came to 3 bases. CDR3 in DNA: TGCGCCAGCAGCCATTCCTACGAGCAGTACTTC. Its translation is CASSHSYEQYF.

In this sample, this clone turned up many times. The rearrangement links TRBV4-2 to TRBJ2-1; TRBD2 aligns across 9 bases. CDR1 is LGHNA, CDR2 YNFKEQ, per germline. This CDR3 has 14 residues. V trimming: 2 bases; J trimming: 4 bases; junction bases outside the gene matches: 0. The CDR3 loop reads CASSQLAGYNEQFF. CDR3 nucleotides: TGTGCCAGCAGCCAACTAGCGGGGTACAATGAGCAGTTCTTC.

The chain uses TRBV2 and TRBJ2-7, with TRBD2 as a possible D gene (6 bases). Trimming took off 6 bases at V and 7 bases at J, with 19 bases between the two ends. The CDR3 is made up of 14 amino acids. Germline loops: CDR1 SNHLY, CDR2 FYNNEI. CDR3 residues: CASRERVLATEQYF. For the CDR3, the DNA is TGTGCCAGCAGGGAAAGAGTGCTAGCGACTGAGCAGTACTTC.

The chain links TRBV5-6 to TRBJ1-1, with D unresolved. Germline loops: CDR1 SGHDT, CDR2 YYEEEE. Trimming pared 0 bases from V and 7 bases from J, leaving 4 bases between. The CDR3 consists of 11 residues. This CDR3 reads CASSLASEAFF. DNA of the CDR3: TGTGCCAGCAGCTTGGCCAGTGAAGCTTTCTTT.

This chain links TRBV29-1 with TRBJ1-2; 7 positions match TRBD1. The CDR3 extends over 12 amino acids. Germline trimming cut 4 bases from V and 4 bases from J; bases unmatched to any gene: 3. The germline V gene encodes CDR1 SQVTM and CDR2 ANQGSEA. CDR3: CSVVQGVYGYTF. The CDR3 DNA sequence: TGCAGCGTTGTCCAGGGGGTCTATGGCTACACCTTC.

This chain uses TRBV7-8 with TRBJ2-5, with 9 positions matching TRBD2. With V trimmed by 8 bases and J by 5 bases, 6 bases remained unmatched. The CDR3 has 13 residues. Germline CDR1 SGHVS, CDR2 FQNEAQ. The CDR3 DNA sequence: TGTGCCAGCGGATATAGCGGGAGTGAGACCCAGTACTTC. This gives the protein CASGYSGSETQYF.